This T cell receptor (beta chain) was sequenced during a study of T cells in tuberculosis. Whole-study context: T cells were selected with CD1B tetramers loaded with glucose monomycolate.

TCRdb's copy holds only in-frame clones and misses some; the assay was immunoSEQ multiplex PCR. The repertoire consists of more than 30,000 clones, with about 97% occurring once and the leading ten covering 6% to 7%. Trimming left V 8 bases short and J 0 bases short, with 17 bases between. CDR1 is SEHNR and CDR2 is FQNEAQ in the germline V gene (reference sequence). The length of the CDR3 is 15 residues. This chain uses TRBV7-9 with TRBJ2-7, with D perhaps matching TRBD2 (5 bases). This TCR derives from a donor aged 5 to 30 with latent tuberculosis or without tuberculosis infection. Sequencing was performed on PBMCs. Here the CDR3 DNA reads TGTGCCAGCTCCGGGGTTGGGCAGACCTCCTACGAGCAGTACTTC. Encoded protein: CASSGVGQTSYEQYF.